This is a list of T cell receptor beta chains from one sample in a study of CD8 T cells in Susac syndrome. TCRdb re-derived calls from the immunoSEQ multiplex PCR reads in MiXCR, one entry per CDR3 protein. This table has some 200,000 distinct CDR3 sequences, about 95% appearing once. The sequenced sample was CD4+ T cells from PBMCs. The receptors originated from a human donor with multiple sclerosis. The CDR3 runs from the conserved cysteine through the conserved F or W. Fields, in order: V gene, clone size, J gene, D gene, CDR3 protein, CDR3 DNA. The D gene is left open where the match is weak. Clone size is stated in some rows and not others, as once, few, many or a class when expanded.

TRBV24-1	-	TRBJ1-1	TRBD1	CATSEAGTANTEAFF	TGTGCCACCAGTGAGGCGGGGACAGCGAACACTGAAGCTTTCTTT
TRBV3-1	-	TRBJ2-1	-	CASSRRTVGDEQFF	TGTGCCAGCAGCCGCCGTACGGTCGGGGATGAGCAGTTCTTC
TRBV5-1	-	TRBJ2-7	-	CASSSSGVREQYF	TGCGCCAGCAGCTCCTCGGGAGTTAGGGAGCAGTACTTC
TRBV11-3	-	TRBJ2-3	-	CASSLDQTSTDTQYF	TGTGCCAGCAGCTTAGATCAAACGTCAACAGATACGCAGTATTTT
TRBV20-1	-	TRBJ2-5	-	CSASGRGVGLGVETQYF	TGCAGTGCTTCAGGACGGGGTGTGGGATTGGGGGTAGAGACCCAGTACTTC
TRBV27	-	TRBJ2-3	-	CASRRTPQDTQYF	TGTGCCAGCAGGAGGACCCCGCAAGATACGCAGTATTTT
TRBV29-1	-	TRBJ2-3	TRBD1	CSAKTGQGKADTQYF	TGCAGCGCCAAAACAGGACAGGGGAAGGCAGATACGCAGTATTTT
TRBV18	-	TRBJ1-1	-	CASSARRDTEAFF	TGTGCCAGCTCAGCAAGGAGGGACACTGAAGCTTTCTTT
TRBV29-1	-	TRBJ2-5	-	CSGGQRGETQYF	TGCAGCGGCGGACAAAGGGGAGAGACCCAGTACTTC
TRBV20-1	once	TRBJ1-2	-	CSAQRGALANYGYTF	TGCAGTGCCCAGAGGGGGGCTTTAGCTAACTATGGCTACACCTTC
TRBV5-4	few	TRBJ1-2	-	CASSVRVDYGYTF	TGTGCCAGCAGCGTCAGGGTGGACTATGGCTACACCTTC
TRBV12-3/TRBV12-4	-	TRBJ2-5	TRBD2	CASRLRGEETQYF	TGTGCCAGCAGACTACGGGGGGAAGAGACCCAGTACTTC
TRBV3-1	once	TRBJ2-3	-	CASSHLSSAENTQYF	TGTGCCAGCAGCCATCTCTCAAGTGCAGAGAATACGCAGTATTTT
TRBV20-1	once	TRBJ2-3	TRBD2	CSARDGLAGYTDTQYF	TGCAGTGCTAGAGATGGGCTAGCGGGCTATACAGATACGCAGTATTTT
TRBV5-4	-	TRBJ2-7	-	CASSLEGVSTAEQYF	TGTGCCAGCAGCTTGGAAGGGGTTAGTACCGCCGAGCAGTACTTC
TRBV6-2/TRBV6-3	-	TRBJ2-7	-	CASKNWPSYEQYF	TGTGCCAGCAAAAACTGGCCCTCCTACGAGCAGTACTTC
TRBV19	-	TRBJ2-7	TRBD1	CASRPQTGGFYEQYF	TGTGCCAGTAGGCCCCAGACAGGGGGCTTCTACGAGCAGTACTTC
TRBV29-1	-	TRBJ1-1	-	CSFSRGRNTEAFF	TGCAGCTTCTCCCGGGGGAGGAACACTGAAGCTTTCTTT
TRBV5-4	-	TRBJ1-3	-	CASSFDSSGNTIYF	TGTGCCAGCAGCTTTGACAGCTCTGGAAACACCATATATTTT
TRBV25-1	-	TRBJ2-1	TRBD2	CASSLAGGINEQFF	TGTGCCAGCAGTTTAGCGGGAGGGATCAATGAGCAGTTCTTC
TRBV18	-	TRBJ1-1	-	CASSPGGPATEAFF	TGTGCCAGCTCACCAGGCGGCCCGGCCACTGAAGCTTTCTTT
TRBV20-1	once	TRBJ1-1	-	CSARVAGGAFF	TGCAGTGCTAGAGTAGCAGGTGGCGCTTTCTTT
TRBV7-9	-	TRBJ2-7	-	CASSLAGTTSYEQYF	TGTGCCAGCAGCTTAGCCGGGACCACCTCCTACGAGCAGTACTTC